This T cell receptor beta chain was documented in a study of blood T cells in healthy people across ages. This CDR3 contains 13 residues. The ends were cut back, 6 bases at V and 3 bases at J, with 13 bases in the middle. CDR1 is DFQATT, CDR2 SNEGSKA, per germline (reference sequence). For the second PCR, which ran for about 7 to 11 cycles, a sample-barcoded 5' primer and a J-beta primer mix were used. TCRdb reprocessed the 5' RACE reads via MiXCR and lists one record per CDR3 protein. The table lists hundreds of thousands of distinct CDR3 sequences, about 52% of them singletons. Note on this clonotype: Its matching antigen is unknown.

Study-wide results and caveats: Unsorted PBMCs blocked a conclusive comparison of naive and antigen-experienced cells. Donor CMV status, an unknown factor, possibly confounded changes in expanded clonotypes.

Healthy Caucasian individuals from Russia aged about 6 to 90 served as donors. The origin of this receptor is an older woman in good health. Specimen: blood. The V and J genes are TRBV20-1 and TRBJ2-3; D uncertain. The CDR3 region has the DNA TGCAGTGCCCCCCTAGAGAAGACAGATACGCAGTATTTT. As protein: CSAPLEKTDTQYF.